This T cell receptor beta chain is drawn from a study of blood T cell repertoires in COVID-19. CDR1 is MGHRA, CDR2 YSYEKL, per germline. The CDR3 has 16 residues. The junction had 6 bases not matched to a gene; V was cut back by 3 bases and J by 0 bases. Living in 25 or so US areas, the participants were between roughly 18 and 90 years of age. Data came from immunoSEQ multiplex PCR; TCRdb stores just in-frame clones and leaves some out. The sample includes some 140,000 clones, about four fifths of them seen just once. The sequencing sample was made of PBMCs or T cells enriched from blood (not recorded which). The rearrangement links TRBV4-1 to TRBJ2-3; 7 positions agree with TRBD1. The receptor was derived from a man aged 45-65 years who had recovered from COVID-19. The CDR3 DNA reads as TGCGCCAGCAGCCAGGGACAGTTCGCTAGCACAGATACGCAGTATTTT. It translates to CASSQGQFASTDTQYF.